Shown below are 6 T cell receptor beta chains from a single sample sequenced in a study of T cell responses to AZD1222 COVID-19 vaccine. Measured with immunoSEQ multiplex PCR; TCRdb has only the in-frame clones, and not every one. The table shows about 100,000 clones, with 80% to 95% occurring only once. This specimen consisted of peripheral blood, obtained 28 days after the second AZD1222 dose. The source of these receptors is an adult who received the AZD1222 COVID-19 vaccine.

The genes are TRBV7-9 and TRBJ1-2, with 7 bases aligning to TRBD1. With V trimmed by 6 bases and J by 4 bases, 14 bases remained unmatched. The CDR3 is 16 amino acids. Germline V gene sequence: CDR1 SEHNR, CDR2 FQNEAQ (reference sequence). The DNA for the CDR3 is TGTGCCAGCAGTTACGCTCCCACAGGGGTCGGCTATGGCTACACCTTC. Amino acids: CASSYAPTGVGYGYTF.

The chain carries TRBV25-1 and TRBJ2-7; 11 bases are a match to TRBD2. Germline CDR1 and CDR2: MGHDK and SYGVNS. The CDR3 length is 14 residues. Germline trimming cut 7 bases from V and 6 bases from J; bases unmatched to any gene: 8. The CDR3 region has the DNA TGTGCCAGCACCGTTAGCGGGAGGGCCGGCGAGCAGTACTTC. This sequence encodes CASTVSGRAGEQYF.

Only one count was recorded for this clone. The chain links TRBV13 to TRBJ2-1; 10 bases agree with TRBD2. The germline CDR1 and CDR2 sequences are PRHDT and FYEKMQ (reference sequence). There are 15 residues in the CDR3. J gave up 4 bases and V 6 bases, and 6 bases lay outside the gene matches. As DNA, the CDR3 is TGTGCCAGCAGTTACGGGACTAGCGAGTACAATGAGCAGTTCTTC. Translated: CASSYGTSEYNEQFF.

V and J are TRBV5-8 and TRBJ1-5, with TRBD1 matching over 10 bases. V was pared by 0 bases and J by 4 bases, with 4 bases of the junction left unmatched. The length of the CDR3 is 16 residues. Germline V gene data show CDR1 as SGHTS and CDR2 as YDEGEE. The CDR3 region is CASSLGGTGANQPQHF. Here the CDR3 DNA reads TGTGCCAGCAGCTTGGGAGGGACAGGGGCAAATCAGCCCCAGCATTTT.

V gene TRBV6-5 combines with J gene TRBJ1-1; D is possibly TRBD1 (5 bases). The CDR3 length is 14 residues. Germline V gives CDR1 MNHEY, CDR2 SVGAGI. V was trimmed by 7 bases and J by 1 base, leaving 13 bases between them. In nucleotides, the CDR3 is TGTGCCAGCAATACGGGGCCCTGGAACACTGAAGCTTTCTTT. Translating it yields CASNTGPWNTEAFF.

V usage is TRBV6-6 and J usage is TRBJ2-2; either TRBD1 or TRBD2 may supply D (5 bases each). V gave up 11 bases and J gave up 7 bases, with 17 bases separating them. This CDR3 is built from 13 residues. From germline, CDR1 is MNHNY and CDR2 SVGAGI (reference sequence). The CDR3 spells CADLREGNGELFF. For the CDR3, the DNA is TGTGCCGACCTAAGAGAGGGGAACGGGGAGCTGTTTTTT.